This is a list of T cell receptor beta chains from one sample in a study of neurological immune-mediated disorders. TCRdb ran MiXCR on the 5' RACE reads and lists one entry per CDR3 protein. The sample comprises 48,000 or so distinct CDR3 sequences, around a tenth of which are singletons, and roughly 20% rests with the top ten. Sequenced material: PBMCs. The receptors were sampled from a woman between 40 and 50 years old with HTLV-1-associated myelopathy (HAM/TSP). The CDR3 runs from the conserved cysteine through the conserved F or W. Fields, in order: V gene, J gene, clone size, D gene, CDR3 protein, CDR3 DNA. D genes are given only for firm matches. A clone size is listed for some rows: how often the clone was seen (once, few, many), or a class if it is expanded.

>TRBV6-5|TRBJ1-2|many|-
CASSLKGNYGYTF
TGTGCCAGCAGTTTGAAGGGCAACTATGGCTACACCTTC
>TRBV11-2|TRBJ2-7|many|-
CASRSLESRSYEQYF
TGTGCCAGCAGATCTCTAGAGTCCCGCTCCTACGAGCAGTACTTC
>TRBV19|TRBJ2-3|few|-
CASSPRGDIGDTQYF
TGTGCCAGCTCCCCCCGGGGCGACATAGGTGATACGCAGTATTTT
>TRBV5-1|TRBJ2-3|many|TRBD2
CASSSGSSGGYTDTQYF
TGCGCCAGCAGCTCGGGTTCTAGCGGGGGCTACACAGATACGCAGTATTTT
>TRBV18|TRBJ2-1|many|TRBD1
CASSLGQGNEQFF
TGTGCCAGCTCCCTTGGACAGGGAAATGAGCAGTTCTTC
>TRBV3-1|TRBJ2-2|many|TRBD2
CASSLGGARTVELFF
TGTGCCAGCAGCCTCGGGGGGGCAAGAACCGTGGAGCTGTTTTTT
>TRBV24-1|TRBJ2-2|many|-
CATSDPWDGNTGELFF
TGTGCCACCAGTGATCCCTGGGACGGAAACACCGGGGAGCTGTTTTTT
>TRBV5-1|TRBJ1-3|-|-
CASSLGGDLSGNTIYF
TGCGCCAGCAGCTTGGGGGGGGACCTCTCTGGAAACACCATATATTTT
>TRBV10-3|TRBJ2-1|many|-
CAIRGGISYNEQFF
TGTGCCATCAGAGGCGGGATCTCCTACAATGAGCAGTTCTTC
>TRBV7-2|TRBJ2-7|many|-
CASSPLNEQYF
TGTGCCAGCAGCCCCCTCAACGAGCAGTACTTC
>TRBV11-2|TRBJ1-4|many|-
CASSFGGGNEKLFF
TGTGCCAGCAGCTTCGGAGGCGGTAATGAAAAACTGTTTTTT
>TRBV5-1|TRBJ2-1|many|TRBD2
CASRLAGAGNEQFF
TGCGCCAGCAGATTAGCGGGGGCTGGGAATGAGCAGTTCTTC
>TRBV20-1|TRBJ2-5|many|-
CSARDPRVLQETQYF
TGCAGTGCTAGAGACCCCCGGGTCCTCCAAGAGACCCAGTACTTC
>TRBV7-9|TRBJ2-1|many|TRBD2
CASIPYGSGANEQFF
TGTGCCAGCATCCCGTATGGTAGCGGGGCAAATGAGCAGTTCTTC
>TRBV4-1|TRBJ1-2|many|-
CASSQEWEVDGYTF
TGCGCCAGCAGCCAAGAATGGGAAGTGGATGGCTACACCTTC
>TRBV7-2|TRBJ2-3|many|-
CASTSKNTQYF
TGTGCCAGCACCTCGAAGAATACGCAGTATTTT
>TRBV5-6|TRBJ2-5|many|-
CASSLRATGGQETQYF
TGTGCCAGCAGCTTAAGAGCGACAGGTGGGCAAGAGACCCAGTACTTC
>TRBV5-1|TRBJ1-1|many|-
CASSLELLRARAEAFF
TGCGCCAGCAGCTTGGAATTGTTGAGGGCTAGGGCTGAAGCTTTCTTT
>TRBV3-1|TRBJ2-7|many|-
CASSQQGTFHEQYF
TGTGCCAGCAGCCAGCAGGGAACGTTCCACGAGCAGTACTTC
>TRBV27|TRBJ2-5|many|TRBD1
CASSRGTGNAETQYF
TGTGCCAGCAGTCGCGGGACAGGGAATGCGGAGACCCAGTACTTC
>TRBV6-5|TRBJ2-2|many|-
CASRAQGWYYANTGELFF
TGTGCCAGCAGGGCGCAGGGGTGGTACTACGCGAACACCGGGGAGCTGTTTTTT
>TRBV12-3/TRBV12-4|TRBJ2-1|medium-sized|-
CASSLKVGWGLGRNNEQFF
TGTGCCAGCAGTTTAAAAGTAGGGTGGGGTTTGGGGAGAAACAATGAGCAGTTCTTC
>TRBV3-1|TRBJ2-1|medium-sized|-
CASSRSPAGANEQFF
TGTGCCAGCAGCCGATCCCCGGCGGGGGCCAATGAGCAGTTCTTC